Below are 31 T cell receptor beta chains sequenced from a single sample in a study of cytomegalovirus exposure and HLA in healthy donors. Use of 60 Vbeta and 13 Jbeta primers characterized the PCR. Some clones are missing from TCRdb's copy, which holds only in-frame ones; the method was immunoSEQ multiplex PCR. The table shows some 150,000 clones, with around 77% occurring only once. Specimen: PBMCs. The receptor set was obtained from a woman in her thirties or forties in good health and CMV-seropositive.

The chain links TRBV4-2 to TRBJ2-5; the match to TRBD2 covers 13 bases. The J segment lost 0 bases and the V segment lost 0 bases, leaving 7 bases of the junction unmatched. This CDR3 is built from 19 residues. CDR1 LGHNA and CDR2 YNFKEQ come from the germline V gene. The CDR3, as DNA: TGTGCCAGCAGCCAAGACTTCGTGACTAGCGGGGGGTACCAAGAGACCCAGTACTTC. Its protein product is CASSQDFVTSGGYQETQYF.

This chain uses TRBV2 with TRBJ1-2; D perhaps matches TRBD1 (5 bases). The length of the CDR3 is 16 residues. The V and J ends lost 2 bases and 3 bases respectively, with 16 bases between them. CDR1 SNHLY and CDR2 FYNNEI come from the germline V gene. CDR3 in amino acids: CASSESWRGRDYGYTF. CDR3 bases: TGTGCCAGCAGTGAATCGTGGCGGGGGAGGGACTATGGCTACACCTTC.

The chain couples TRBV11-3 to TRBJ2-1; perhaps TRBD2 as D (5 bases). The CDR3 covers 13 residues. Germline values: CDR1 SGHNT, CDR2 YENEEA. V lost 0 bases to trimming and J lost 6 bases, with 6 bases between them. DNA for the CDR3: TGTGCCAGCAGCTTAGAGGGGAGCAATGAGCAGTTCTTC. Amino acid sequence: CASSLEGSNEQFF.

This chain uses TRBV7-3 with TRBJ2-5; 8 bases map to TRBD2. The CDR3 extends over 16 amino acids. The V and J ends lost 5 bases and 1 base, in that order; junction bases with no gene match: 9. CDR1 is SGHTA, CDR2 FQGTGA, per germline. The CDR3 loop reads CASSQFGGGFQETQYF. CDR3 in DNA: TGTGCCAGCAGCCAATTCGGGGGGGGGTTCCAAGAGACCCAGTACTTC.

This clone was counted a single time. The chain couples TRBV5-5 to TRBJ2-2; 11 nucleotides align to TRBD1. The trim removed 5 bases at V and 6 bases at J, leaving 9 bases unmatched. CDR3 length equals 16 residues. Germline CDR1 SGHKS, CDR2 YYEKEE (reference sequence). The CDR3 loop reads CASRAGGGQGAGELFF. Written as DNA, the CDR3 is TGTGCCAGCAGAGCCGGGGGGGGACAGGGGGCCGGGGAGCTGTTTTTT.

The V gene is TRBV28, the J gene TRBJ1-1; TRBD1 is a possible D gene (6 bases). V was shortened by 5 bases and J by 0 bases, with 16 bases between the two germline ends. Looked up from germline, CDR1 is MDHEN and CDR2 is SYDVKM. The CDR3 is 16 residues long. In DNA, the CDR3 is TGTGCCAGCAGTGATACCGGGACACCCATGAACACTGAAGCTTTCTTT. It is translated as CASSDTGTPMNTEAFF.

J is TRBJ2-7 and V is TRBV6-5; D is possibly TRBD2 (5 bases). The CDR3 is 15 residues long. Trimming removed 0 bases at V and 3 bases at J, with 12 bases between. Germline V gene lookup returns CDR1 MNHEY and CDR2 SVGAGI. For the CDR3, the DNA is TGTGCCAGCAGTTACTCGAGGACGGGAAACTACGAGCAGTACTTC. Translated: CASSYSRTGNYEQYF.

CDR3 region: CASSSGQGGYNEQFF. For the CDR3, the DNA is TGCGCCAGCAGCTCTGGACAGGGAGGGTACAATGAGCAGTTCTTC. This chain uses TRBV5-1 with TRBJ2-1; D is possibly TRBD1 (8 bases). The length of the CDR3 is 15 residues. Germline V lookup: CDR1 SGHRS, CDR2 YFSETQ. Trimming shortened V by 3 bases and J by 4 bases, and 14 bases separated the two germline ends.

This rearrangement joins TRBV5-6 to TRBJ2-7; D remains unclear. The CDR3 length is 14 residues. Trimming shortened V by 2 bases and J by 2 bases, and 11 bases separated the two germline ends. CDR1 is SGHDT and CDR2 is YYEEEE in the germline V gene. The chain's CDR3 is CASSFTQVTYEQYF. The CDR3 DNA is TGTGCCAGCAGCTTCACTCAGGTTACCTACGAGCAGTACTTC.

The chain carries TRBV6-1 and TRBJ2-1, with 7 bases aligning to TRBD2. Germline loops: CDR1 MNHNS, CDR2 SASEGT. V shed 7 bases, J shed 7 bases, and the junction held 10 bases outside the gene matches. The CDR3 extends over 14 amino acids. CDR3 sequence reads: CASKVAGEINEQFF. As DNA, the CDR3 is TGTGCCAGCAAGGTGGCGGGGGAAATAAATGAGCAGTTCTTC.

V gene TRBV7-9 combines with J gene TRBJ2-2, with D perhaps TRBD1 (5 bases). Trimming pared 4 bases from V and 5 bases from J, leaving 11 bases between. Germline CDR1 SEHNR, CDR2 FQNEAQ (reference sequence). This CDR3 is 14 amino acids long. Here the CDR3 reads CASSWSRQTGELFF. CDR3 bases: TGTGCCAGCAGCTGGAGCAGACAGACCGGGGAGCTGTTTTTT.

The chain carries TRBV27 and TRBJ1-5, with D maybe TRBD1 (6 bases). This CDR3 is built from 14 residues. V dropped 3 bases and J dropped 5 bases, with 11 bases sitting between them. CDR1 is MNHEY, CDR2 SMNVEV, per germline (reference sequence). In DNA form, the CDR3 reads TGTGCCAGCAGTTTTAGCAGGGGCCATCAGCCCCAGCATTTT. It is translated as CASSFSRGHQPQHF.

The rearrangement uses TRBV7-3 and TRBJ2-3, with D possibly being TRBD2 (6 bases). This CDR3 region has 13 residues. V shed 1 base and J shed 5 bases, with 7 bases lying between them. Germline values: CDR1 SGHTA, CDR2 FQGTGA. The CDR3 protein is CASSLSGVDTQYF. Written as DNA, the CDR3 is TGTGCCAGCAGCTTAAGCGGGGTAGATACGCAGTATTTT. Full variable domain (rest looked up from reference TRBV7-3 and TRBJ2-3): GAGVSQTPSNKVTEKGKYVELRCDPISGHTALYWYRQSLGQGPEFLIYFQGTGAADDSGLPNDRFFAVRPEGSVSTLKIQRTERGDSAVYLCASSLSGVDTQYFGPGTRLTVL.

This sequence joins TRBV6-1 and TRBJ1-2, with D maybe TRBD1 (5 bases). Germline V lookup: CDR1 MNHNS, CDR2 SASEGT. V lost 3 bases to trimming and J lost 3 bases, with 11 bases between them. The CDR3 consists of 14 residues. The CDR3 protein is CASSESGGDYGYTF. For the CDR3, the DNA is TGTGCCAGCAGTGAGTCGGGGGGGGACTATGGCTACACCTTC.

This clone was observed a handful of times. This same CDR3 is encoded by further DNA sequences in the sample. The chain links TRBV19 to TRBJ1-1, with D hard to call. V shed 2 bases and J shed 1 base, with 5 bases lying between them. Germline V gives CDR1 LNHDA, CDR2 SQIVND (reference sequence). There are 13 residues in the CDR3. The chain's CDR3 is CASSISGNTEAFF. The DNA of the CDR3 is TGTGCCAGTAGTATATCAGGGAACACTGAAGCTTTCTTT.

The rearrangement uses TRBV6-1 and TRBJ1-2, with D perhaps matching TRBD1 (6 bases). The V end lost 4 bases, the J end lost 8 bases, and 23 bases lay between the germline ends. The CDR3 consists of 16 residues. Germline-derived CDR1 and CDR2 are MNHNS and SASEGT. The CDR3: CASSVGRQALFWGYTF. CDR3 nucleotide sequence: TGTGCCAGCAGTGTGGGGAGACAGGCTCTCTTTTGGGGCTACACCTTC.

The chain combines TRBV4-2 with TRBJ1-3; the D is unclear. Germline lookup yields CDR1 LGHNA and CDR2 YNFKEQ. Trimming pared 3 bases from V and 1 base from J, leaving 16 bases between. The CDR3 covers 17 residues. In DNA form, the CDR3 reads TGTGCCAGCAGCCAGGAGACGGAGCGCCCTTCTGGAAACACCATATATTTT. Its protein is CASSQETERPSGNTIYF.

The V and J genes are TRBV7-9 and TRBJ2-3; TRBD2 is a possible D gene (6 bases). Trimming took 2 bases from V and 10 from J, leaving 16 bases between them. CDR3 length equals 14 residues. Germline V lookup: CDR1 SEHNR, CDR2 FQNEAQ (reference sequence). The CDR3 region is CASSLNLYAGSQYF. Here the CDR3 DNA reads TGTGCCAGCAGCTTAAATTTATACGCGGGATCGCAGTATTTT.

The CDR3 here is CSVVGQGYEQYF. In DNA, the CDR3 is TGCAGCGTTGTCGGCCAGGGATACGAGCAGTACTTC. The chain links TRBV29-1 to TRBJ2-7; D is possibly TRBD1 (5 bases). The V and J ends lost 4 bases and 4 bases respectively, with 11 bases between them. This CDR3 is built from 12 residues. CDR1 is SQVTM and CDR2 is ANQGSEA in the germline V gene.

The V gene is TRBV5-4, the J gene TRBJ2-5; D gene ambiguous. Gene TRBJ2-7 matches the end of the DNA better, so the J call may be wrong. Germline lookup yields CDR1 SGHNT and CDR2 YYREEE (reference sequence). The CDR3 has 13 amino acids. The CDR3 DNA reads as TGTGCCAGCAGCTTCGCCCATTCCTACGAGCAGTACTTC. Amino acid sequence: CASSFAHSYEQYF.

The chain links TRBV7-3 to TRBJ2-7; 8 bases line up with TRBD1. Germline CDR1 is SGHTA and CDR2 is FQGTGA. This CDR3 has 13 amino acids. V shed 4 bases, J shed 4 bases, and the junction held 3 bases outside the gene matches. The CDR3, as DNA: TGTGCCAGCAGCTCGAACAGGGGGTACGAGCAGTACTTC. Translated: CASSSNRGYEQYF.

The rearrangement uses TRBV28 and TRBJ1-1, with D possibly being TRBD1 (6 bases). Germline V gene data show CDR1 as MDHEN and CDR2 as SYDVKM. V was trimmed by 4 bases and J by 0 bases, leaving 9 bases between them. CDR3 length equals 14 residues. The CDR3 sequence: CASSSGQMNTEAFF. The CDR3 DNA is TGTGCCAGCAGTTCCGGACAGATGAACACTGAAGCTTTCTTT.

The V and J genes are TRBV6-5 and TRBJ2-3; the D gene is possibly TRBD1 (5 bases). The ends were cut back, 0 bases at V and 2 bases at J, with 9 bases in the middle. Germline V gives CDR1 MNHEY, CDR2 SVGAGI. The CDR3 contains 15 residues. The CDR3 nucleotides are TGTGCCAGCAGTTACTCGACAGATCTCACAGATACGCAGTATTTT. Amino acid sequence: CASSYSTDLTDTQYF.

V is TRBV6-4 and J is TRBJ2-3, with D possibly TRBD2 on 6 matching bases. Per germline, CDR1 MRHNA and CDR2 SNTAGT. CDR3 length: 14 residues. The V gene lost 2 bases and the J gene lost 1 base, with 7 bases spanning the gap. CDR3 residues: CASSDQRGTDTQYF. The CDR3 region has the DNA TGTGCCAGCAGTGACCAGCGGGGCACAGATACGCAGTATTTT.

Concerning this clone itself: The same CDR3 is also encoded by other DNA sequences in this sample. The gene calls are TRBV5-1 and TRBJ2-7, with 10 bases lining up with TRBD1. With V trimmed by 0 bases and J by 4 bases, 1 base remained unmatched. CDR1 and CDR2 from the germline V gene are SGHRS and YFSETQ. The CDR3 covers 14 residues. CDR3 protein: CASSLGGQGYEQYF. The CDR3 DNA reads as TGCGCCAGCAGCTTGGGGGGACAGGGGTACGAGCAGTACTTC. The variable domain in full, with the rest retrieved from reference TRBV5-1 and TRBJ2-7, is KAGVTQTPRYLIKTRGQQVTLSCSPISGHRSVSWYQQTPGQGLQFLFEYFSETQRNKGNFPGRFSGRQFSNSRSEMNVSTLELGDSALYLCASSLGGQGYEQYFGPGTRLTVT.

The V gene is TRBV7-2, the J gene TRBJ2-5; 8 positions agree with TRBD1. Unmatched junction bases numbered 2, after V lost 1 base and J lost 4 bases. The CDR3 runs to 14 residues. Germline CDR1 and CDR2: SGHTA and FQGNSA. DNA of the CDR3: TGTGCCAGCAGCTTAGGCGGACAGGGAGAGACCCAGTACTTC. It encodes CASSLGGQGETQYF.

The chain carries TRBV6-6 and TRBJ1-2, with a tentative D call TRBD1 (5 bases). This CDR3 is built from 14 residues. With 6 bases removed from V and 0 bases from J, the gap between germline ends came to 11 bases. Germline V gene sequence: CDR1 MNHNY, CDR2 SVGAGI (reference sequence). This chain's CDR3 is CASSSRGANYGYTF. CDR3 in DNA: TGTGCCAGCAGCTCCCGGGGGGCTAACTATGGCTACACCTTC.

V gene TRBV27 combines with J gene TRBJ2-5, with D possibly being TRBD2 (5 bases). Trimming left V 6 bases short and J 1 base short, with 12 bases between. This CDR3 has 14 residues. Germline V gene lookup returns CDR1 MNHEY and CDR2 SMNVEV (reference sequence). The CDR3 coding sequence is TGTGCCAGCAGACCCTCCGGGGTCCAAGAGACCCAGTACTTC. It encodes CASRPSGVQETQYF.

The chain uses TRBV6-1 and TRBJ1-1; D remains ambiguous. V was trimmed by 1 base and J by 5 bases, leaving 11 bases between them. The CDR3 extends over 14 amino acids. The germline gives CDR1 MNHNS, CDR2 SASEGT. The CDR3 reads CASSEGPRGTEAFF. The CDR3, as DNA: TGTGCCAGCAGTGAAGGTCCCCGAGGGACTGAAGCTTTCTTT.

The DNA for the CDR3 is TGCGCCAGCAGCTTGGCGCAGGGGCCTTACGAGACCCAGTACTTC. Translated, it gives CASSLAQGPYETQYF. J is TRBJ2-5 and V is TRBV5-1; a possible D gene is TRBD1 (6 bases). Germline CDR1 and CDR2: SGHRS and YFSETQ. This CDR3 spans 15 amino acids. V lost 0 bases to trimming and J lost 5 bases, with 14 bases between them.

The gene calls are TRBV5-1 and TRBJ1-4, with a possible D match to TRBD1 (6 bases). CDR3 length: 15 amino acids. V was trimmed by 1 base and J by 3 bases, leaving 10 bases between them. Germline V lookup: CDR1 SGHRS, CDR2 YFSETQ. Here the CDR3 DNA reads TGCGCCAGCAGCTTGTTGGGGGCGGCTAATGAAAAACTGTTTTTT. It encodes CASSLLGAANEKLFF.